The clone carrying this T cell receptor (beta chain) appeared a single time. This sample is part of a study of glioma-infiltrating T cells after dendritic cell vaccination. TCRB CDR3 was amplified from 2 ug genomic DNA or less. The PCR used 60 V beta and 13 J beta primers. Assay: immunoSEQ multiplex PCR; the TCRdb copy retains only in-frame clones and omits some. The sample shows roughly 68,000 clones, 82% of them seen only once. There are 14 residues in the CDR3. Germline values: CDR1 SGHDT, CDR2 YYEEEE. V lost 5 bases and J lost 8; bases outside the gene matches: 5. The specimen comprised blood, sampled before dendritic cell vaccination. This clonotype was sampled from a human donor with glioblastoma. The rearrangement joins TRBV5-6 to TRBJ1-6; 9 nucleotides agree with TRBD1. The CDR3 reads CASSHRGLDSPLHF. CDR3 sequence (DNA): TGTGCCAGCAGTCACAGGGGGCTTGATTCACCCCTCCACTTT.